This T cell receptor beta chain originates from a study of blood T cell repertoires in COVID-19. Study context: COVID-19 samples, acute and convalescent, were from the United States, Italy and Spain.

Trimming removed 4 bases from V and 4 bases from J; junction bases left unmatched: 12. The CDR3 is 16 amino acids. Germline V gene data show CDR1 as SGHRS and CDR2 as YFSETQ. The authors' processing: Amplification from reference gene primers served as the basis for estimated nucleated cell counts. Assay used: immunoSEQ multiplex PCR; TCRdb lists only in-frame clones, some missing. V and J calls and clone size are given by that table; D and trimming were obtained from the DNA. The sample includes some 130,000 clones, approximately 88% of them seen just once. Sequencing was done on a sample of peripheral blood. This clonotype originated in a man between 65 and 79 years old with active COVID-19. This chain joins TRBV5-1 and TRBJ2-7; 9 nucleotides align to TRBD2. CDR3 in amino acids: CASSPVGAGGRYEQYF. The CDR3 DNA sequence: TGCGCCAGCAGCCCGGTGGGGGCGGGAGGGAGGTACGAGCAGTACTTC.